Presented here are 18 T cell receptor beta chains from one specimen sequenced in a study of radiation and T cells in renal cell carcinoma. TCRdb keeps only in-frame clones here, not all; method: immunoSEQ multiplex PCR. Among just over 95,000 clones listed, 70% to 85% were seen once. Time point here: blood 4 weeks post-SBRT, at nephrectomy. Noted treatment: 15 Gy SBRT to primary tumor, nephrectomy 4 weeks later. The sequences come from blood, collected from a patient whose treatment included radiotherapy and nephrectomy. The receptors shown here come from a man aged 55 to 70 with renal cell carcinoma.

The rearrangement uses TRBV28 and TRBJ2-7; 9 nucleotides align to TRBD2. Looked up from germline, CDR1 is MDHEN and CDR2 is SYDVKM. Trimming removed 8 bases from V and 1 base from J; junction bases left unmatched: 9. CDR3 length: 15 residues. CDR3: CASETTSGLSYEQYF. CDR3 bases: TGTGCCAGCGAGACAACTAGCGGGCTTTCCTACGAGCAGTACTTC.

The genes are TRBV29-1 and TRBJ2-7; 7 bases map to TRBD1. The CDR3 totals 17 residues. V lost 4 bases to trimming and J lost 3 bases; unmatched junction nucleotides: 18. Germline V gene data show CDR1 as SQVTM and CDR2 as ANQGSEA. CDR3 DNA sequence: TGCAGCGTTGTTTCGGACAGGCATAACCTTGGGCGCTACGAGCAGTACTTC. This codes for CSVVSDRHNLGRYEQYF.

The V call is TRBV5-1, the J call TRBJ1-4; 7 nucleotides match TRBD1. CDR1 and CDR2 (germline): SGHRS, YFSETQ. This CDR3 is 15 amino acids long. With V trimmed by 0 bases and J by 7 bases, 6 bases remained unmatched. Written as DNA, the CDR3 is TGCGCCAGCAGCTTGGAATCCCGACAGGGTGAAAAACTGTTTTTT. Translating gives CASSLESRQGEKLFF.

The CDR3 bases are TGTGCCAGCAGCTTAGTTGGGACAGGGTATGGCTACACCTTC. It encodes CASSLVGTGYGYTF. The chain carries TRBV11-2 and TRBJ1-2, with 9 bases aligning to TRBD1. The V segment lost 1 base and the J segment 5 bases; nucleotides outside the gene matches: 2. CDR3 length equals 14 residues. Looked up from germline, CDR1 is SGHAT and CDR2 is FQNNGV.

This chain uses TRBV4-1 with TRBJ1-3; D is possibly TRBD1 (6 bases). Trimming pared 1 base from V and 6 bases from J, leaving 31 bases between. CDR1 is MGHRA and CDR2 is YSYEKL in the germline V gene. The CDR3 contains 21 residues. CDR3 sequence (DNA): TGCGCCAGCAGCCAAGCGCCAGGTGCACGAGCGGACAGCCGTGATTCAAACACCATATATTTT. Translated, it gives CASSQAPGARADSRDSNTIYF.

Comments on this clone: A much larger clone differs from this one at a single base, so this may be a read error. This chain joins TRBV19 and TRBJ1-5; 8 nucleotides match TRBD1. This CDR3 spans 12 amino acids. The junction had 1 base not matched to a gene; V was cut back by 5 bases and J by 7 bases. From germline, CDR1 is LNHDA and CDR2 SQIVND (reference sequence). In nucleotides, the CDR3 is TGTGCCAGTAGTTACAGGGGGCAGCCCCAGCATTTT. It yields the protein CASSYRGQPQHF.

V usage is TRBV9 and J usage is TRBJ2-7; TRBD1 is a possible D gene (6 bases). V lost 3 bases and J lost 3, with 16 bases in between. The germline V gene encodes CDR1 SGDLS and CDR2 YYNGEE. The CDR3 covers 15 residues. CDR3 nucleotide sequence: TGTGCCAGCAGCGCCCCTACAGGGCCGGACTACGAGCAGTACTTC. It yields the protein CASSAPTGPDYEQYF.

This chain connects TRBV7-3 to TRBJ2-3; weak D call: TRBD2 (5 bases). CDR1 SGHTA and CDR2 FQGTGA come from the germline V gene. The CDR3 spans 16 residues. V lost 1 base to trimming and J lost 3 bases, with 14 bases between them. The DNA of the CDR3 is TGTGCCAGCAGCTTAATGGGTGGGAGTGGGACAGATACGCAGTATTTT. Encoded protein: CASSLMGGSGTDTQYF.

The chain employs TRBV27 and TRBJ2-2; possibly TRBD1 or TRBD2 for D (5 bases each). With 4 bases removed from V and 1 base from J, the gap between germline ends came to 13 bases. CDR1 MNHEY and CDR2 SMNVEV come from the germline V gene (reference sequence). CDR3 length equals 16 residues. DNA for the CDR3: TGTGCCAGCAGTTCAACGGGGACGAGGAACACCGGGGAGCTGTTTTTT. It is translated as CASSSTGTRNTGELFF.

This chain links TRBV9 with TRBJ1-2, with D unresolved. The germline V gene has CDR1 SGDLS and CDR2 YYNGEE. Trimming left V 0 bases short and J 4 bases short, with 4 bases between. The CDR3 is 12 amino acids. The DNA of the CDR3 is TGTGCCAGCAGCGTAGGGGGCTATGGCTACACCTTC. This codes for CASSVGGYGYTF.

The rearrangement uses TRBV28 and TRBJ2-2, with D possibly matching TRBD2 (6 bases). The CDR3 is 13 residues long. From germline, CDR1 is MDHEN and CDR2 SYDVKM. Deletions cut 8 bases from V and 5 bases from J, with 12 bases between. CDR3 residues: CASGLPSTGELFF. CDR3 nucleotide sequence: TGTGCCAGCGGACTACCTTCAACCGGGGAGCTGTTTTTT.

This clone was counted between two and nine times. The chain employs TRBV9 and TRBJ2-3, with unresolved D. The germline gives CDR1 SGDLS, CDR2 YYNGEE. The CDR3 is 14 residues long. V lost 6 bases, J lost 6 bases, and 17 bases lay in between. Written as DNA, the CDR3 is TGTGCCAGCAATGGCTGGGGAACCGGGGATACGCAGTATTTT. Amino acid sequence: CASNGWGTGDTQYF.

The gene calls are TRBV9 and TRBJ2-1, with D unresolved. This CDR3 contains 11 residues. Germline V lookup: CDR1 SGDLS, CDR2 YYNGEE. V dropped 3 bases and J dropped 9 bases, with 7 bases sitting between them. CDR3 region: CASSAFTEQFF. As DNA, the CDR3 is TGTGCCAGCAGCGCCTTTACTGAGCAGTTCTTC.

This chain links TRBV27 with TRBJ2-7; TRBD2 might be the D (5 bases). Germline V CDR1 and CDR2: MNHEY, SMNVEV (reference sequence). The V end lost 3 bases, the J end lost 0 bases, and 15 bases lay between the germline ends. The CDR3 is 16 residues long. CDR3 amino acids: CASSLDVGGSSYEQYF. The DNA of the CDR3 is TGTGCCAGCAGTTTGGACGTAGGAGGCAGCTCCTACGAGCAGTACTTC.

This chain joins TRBV18 and TRBJ2-7; the match to TRBD1 covers 7 bases. The CDR3 is 14 amino acids. Germline V lookup: CDR1 KGHSH, CDR2 LQKENI. V shed 3 bases and J 3 bases; nucleotides not matched to a gene: 5. In DNA, the CDR3 is TGTGCCAGCTCACCTCCTCGGGACAGCTACGAGCAGTACTTC. This encodes CASSPPRDSYEQYF.

The V call is TRBV28, the J call TRBJ2-7; TRBD2 matches at 8 bases. This CDR3 is 16 amino acids long. The trim removed 8 bases at V and 5 bases at J, leaving 17 bases unmatched. From germline, CDR1 is MDHEN and CDR2 SYDVKM. CDR3 bases: TGTGCCAGCTACAAGCAAGGAGCGGGAGTGGGTAACGAGCAGTACTTC. The encoded protein is CASYKQGAGVGNEQYF.

The gene calls are TRBV7-8 and TRBJ1-5; 9 bases agree with TRBD1. The CDR3 totals 20 residues. Germline assignment: CDR1 SGHVS and CDR2 FQNEAQ. The V segment lost 2 bases and the J segment 2 bases; nucleotides outside the gene matches: 16. Here the CDR3 reads CASSLRSPGQGGFGNQPQHF. For the CDR3, the DNA is TGTGCCAGCAGCTTACGGTCACCGGGACAGGGTGGGTTTGGCAATCAGCCCCAGCATTTT.

V and J are TRBV2 and TRBJ2-3; D perhaps matches TRBD1 (5 bases). The length of the CDR3 is 15 residues. V lost 5 bases and J 1 base, leaving 13 bases between the germline ends. CDR1 and CDR2 from the germline V gene are SNHLY and FYNNEI. CDR3: CASSIQAGGTDTQYF. Here the CDR3 DNA reads TGTGCCAGCAGTATACAGGCTGGGGGCACAGATACGCAGTATTTT.